Listed below are T cell receptor beta chains from one sample, sequenced in a study of blood T cell repertoires in COVID-19. Clones were sequenced by immunoSEQ multiplex PCR, and TCRdb holds only the in-frame ones, with some missing. The table records around 140,000 clones, over 70% of them present only once. Sample: peripheral blood. The receptors originated from a woman aged 60 to 75 with acute or convalescent COVID-19. Each CDR3 is given with its conserved first and last residue. The D gene is left open where the match is weak. The size field is filled for only some rows; it gives once, few, many or a size class.

J gene: TRBJ2-1
V gene: TRBV10-1
clone size: few
D gene: TRBD2
CDR3 DNA: TGCGCCAGCAGTGAGGCGTCTAGCGGGGGCTACTCCTACAATGAGCAGTTCTTC
CDR3 protein: CASSEASSGGYSYNEQFF

J gene: TRBJ2-7
V gene: TRBV5-1
clone size: NA
D gene: TRBD2
CDR3 DNA: TGCGCCAGCAGCTTCGGACTATATGGGGAGGGGGAGCAGTACTTC
CDR3 protein: CASSFGLYGEGEQYF

J gene: TRBJ2-7
V gene: TRBV15
clone size: NA
D gene: TRBD2
CDR3 DNA: TGTGCCACCAGCAGAGATTCACGGCTAGCGGGAGAGCAGTACTTC
CDR3 protein: CATSRDSRLAGEQYF

J gene: TRBJ1-1
V gene: TRBV11-2
clone size: NA
D gene: TRBD1
CDR3 DNA: TGTGCCAGCAGCCCAAGACAGGGGGAGAACACTGAAGCTTTCTTT
CDR3 protein: CASSPRQGENTEAFF

J gene: TRBJ2-7
V gene: TRBV19
clone size: NA
D gene: NA
CDR3 DNA: TGTGCCAGTAGTATAGTTCGCGGGCCCTACGAGCAGTACTTC
CDR3 protein: CASSIVRGPYEQYF

J gene: TRBJ1-1
V gene: TRBV5-1
clone size: few
D gene: NA
CDR3 DNA: TGCGCCAGCAGCTTGGCTGGGGGGGCGGCTGAAGCTTTCTTT
CDR3 protein: CASSLAGGAAEAFF

J gene: TRBJ2-5
V gene: TRBV5-1
clone size: NA
D gene: NA
CDR3 DNA: TGCGCCAGCAGCTTGGCCGGGGGAGAACAAGAGACCCAGTACTTC
CDR3 protein: CASSLAGGEQETQYF

J gene: TRBJ2-3
V gene: TRBV29-1
clone size: NA
D gene: NA
CDR3 DNA: TGCAGCGTTGATCCTAACACAGATACGCAGTATTTT
CDR3 protein: CSVDPNTDTQYF

J gene: TRBJ1-6
V gene: TRBV3-1/TRBV3-2
clone size: NA
D gene: NA
CDR3 DNA: TGTGCCAGCAGCCAAGGCAGGGCTGATTCACCCCTCCACTTT
CDR3 protein: CASSQGRADSPLHF

J gene: TRBJ2-3
V gene: TRBV6-2/TRBV6-3
clone size: NA
D gene: NA
CDR3 DNA: TGTGCCAGCAGTTATCGCCCTGACGGGGACACAGATACGCAGTATTTT
CDR3 protein: CASSYRPDGDTDTQYF

J gene: TRBJ1-2
V gene: TRBV5-1
clone size: NA
D gene: TRBD1
CDR3 DNA: TGCGCCAGCAGCCCCGGACAGGGTCGTGGCTACACCTTC
CDR3 protein: CASSPGQGRGYTF

J gene: TRBJ2-1
V gene: TRBV7-2
clone size: NA
D gene: TRBD2
CDR3 DNA: TGTGCCAGCAGCCCCGTCGGACTAGCGGGGCACAATGAGCAGTTCTTC
CDR3 protein: CASSPVGLAGHNEQFF

J gene: TRBJ1-2
V gene: TRBV27
clone size: once
D gene: NA
CDR3 DNA: TGTGCCAGCAGTGGGAGATTCTCCTATGGCTACACCTTC
CDR3 protein: CASSGRFSYGYTF

J gene: TRBJ2-7
V gene: TRBV18
clone size: few
D gene: NA
CDR3 DNA: TGTGCCAGCTCACCACCCAGCGGAGGGTTCATCTACGAGCAGTACTTC
CDR3 protein: CASSPPSGGFIYEQYF

J gene: TRBJ2-2
V gene: TRBV6-6
clone size: NA
D gene: TRBD2
CDR3 DNA: TGTGCCAGCAGTCGACTAGCGGGAGGTAACACCGGGGAGCTGTTTTTT
CDR3 protein: CASSRLAGGNTGELFF

J gene: TRBJ2-3
V gene: TRBV5-1
clone size: NA
D gene: NA
CDR3 DNA: TGCGCCAGCAGCTCCCGGGGGACCACAGATACGCAGTATTTT
CDR3 protein: CASSSRGTTDTQYF

J gene: TRBJ1-5
V gene: TRBV12-3/TRBV12-4
clone size: NA
D gene: NA
CDR3 DNA: TGTGCCAGCAGTTTCCGCAGGGGTCAGCCCCAGCATTTT
CDR3 protein: CASSFRRGQPQHF

J gene: TRBJ2-1
V gene: TRBV7-9
clone size: once
D gene: TRBD2
CDR3 DNA: TGTGCCAGCAGCTTAGGAGGGAGGGCCTTCAATGAGCAGTTCTTC
CDR3 protein: CASSLGGRAFNEQFF

J gene: TRBJ2-3
V gene: TRBV29-1
clone size: NA
D gene: TRBD2
CDR3 DNA: TGCAGCGTTGAACGACTAGCGGAGGCGGGAGATACGCAGTATTTT
CDR3 protein: CSVERLAEAGDTQYF

J gene: TRBJ1-2
V gene: TRBV27
clone size: NA
D gene: NA
CDR3 DNA: TGTGCCAGCAGTTTATCGGGACACGGCTATGGCTACACCTTC
CDR3 protein: CASSLSGHGYGYTF

J gene: TRBJ1-2
V gene: TRBV7-9
clone size: NA
D gene: TRBD1
CDR3 DNA: TGTGCCAGCAGTCGGACAGGGTTACGCTTCGATGGCTACACCTTC
CDR3 protein: CASSRTGLRFDGYTF

J gene: TRBJ2-5
V gene: TRBV7-9
clone size: NA
D gene: NA
CDR3 DNA: TGTGCCAGCAGCAACACACAACAGGTGCAAGAGACCCAGTACTTC
CDR3 protein: CASSNTQQVQETQYF

J gene: TRBJ2-7
V gene: TRBV16
clone size: NA
D gene: NA
CDR3 DNA: TGTGCCAGCAGTTCAATTCAGGAACTTCCGATGGTGTACTTC
CDR3 protein: CASSSIQELPMVYF

J gene: TRBJ2-3
V gene: TRBV6-5
clone size: NA
D gene: NA
CDR3 DNA: TGTGCCACTTCAGGAGGTGGCACAGATACGCAGTATTTT
CDR3 protein: CATSGGGTDTQYF

J gene: TRBJ2-3
V gene: TRBV20-1
clone size: NA
D gene: NA
CDR3 DNA: TGCAGTGCTAGTAAGGACGGCGGGCCCCGAGGCACAGATACGCAGTATTTT
CDR3 protein: CSASKDGGPRGTDTQYF

J gene: TRBJ2-2
V gene: TRBV30
clone size: NA
D gene: NA
CDR3 DNA: TGTGCCTGGAGTGCGGGTGCGAACACCGGGGAGCTGTTTTTT
CDR3 protein: CAWSAGANTGELFF

J gene: TRBJ2-3
V gene: TRBV29-1
clone size: NA
D gene: TRBD2
CDR3 DNA: TGCAGCGTTGATAGCGGGAGGACAGATACGCAGTATTTT
CDR3 protein: CSVDSGRTDTQYF

J gene: TRBJ2-2
V gene: TRBV19
clone size: NA
D gene: TRBD1
CDR3 DNA: TGTGCCAGTAGTTCCCTTCAGACAGGGGCGAACACCGGGGAGCTGTTTTTT
CDR3 protein: CASSSLQTGANTGELFF

J gene: TRBJ1-1
V gene: TRBV6-2/TRBV6-3
clone size: NA
D gene: TRBD1
CDR3 DNA: TGTGCCAGCAGTTCGACAGGGGGGTACACTGAAGCTTTCTTT
CDR3 protein: CASSSTGGYTEAFF

J gene: TRBJ2-3
V gene: TRBV13
clone size: NA
D gene: TRBD2
CDR3 DNA: TGTGCCAGCAGCAAGGCCACTAGCGGGAGTTATACGCAGTATTTT
CDR3 protein: CASSKATSGSYTQYF

J gene: TRBJ2-7
V gene: TRBV19
clone size: NA
D gene: NA
CDR3 DNA: TGTGCCAGTAGTACTCGCGAGGGCCTCGGTAAGCAGTACTTC
CDR3 protein: CASSTREGLGKQYF

J gene: TRBJ2-1
V gene: TRBV5-4
clone size: NA
D gene: TRBD2
CDR3 DNA: TGTGCCAGCAAGACTAGCGGGATCTCCTACAATGAGCAGTTCTTC
CDR3 protein: CASKTSGISYNEQFF

J gene: TRBJ2-5
V gene: TRBV19
clone size: NA
D gene: TRBD1
CDR3 DNA: TGTGCCAGTAGTATAATGGGACAGGGGTTTGAGACCCAGTACTTC
CDR3 protein: CASSIMGQGFETQYF

J gene: TRBJ1-2
V gene: TRBV5-6
clone size: NA
D gene: NA
CDR3 DNA: TGTGCCAGCAGCTTGGGACTGAGCACTAACTATGGCTACACCTTC
CDR3 protein: CASSLGLSTNYGYTF

J gene: TRBJ2-4
V gene: TRBV5-4
clone size: NA
D gene: NA
CDR3 DNA: TGTGCCAGCAGCTTGGTCAGCGGGAACATTCAGTACTTC
CDR3 protein: CASSLVSGNIQYF

J gene: TRBJ2-7
V gene: TRBV3-1/TRBV3-2
clone size: NA
D gene: TRBD2
CDR3 DNA: TGTGCCAGCAGCCAAGATCCGACTCGCGGGAGAGGTTACGAGCAGTACTTC
CDR3 protein: CASSQDPTRGRGYEQYF

J gene: TRBJ2-5
V gene: TRBV28
clone size: NA
D gene: NA
CDR3 DNA: TGTGCCAGCAGTTTAAAGGGACTTTATACGGGAGCCGAGATGGCCCAGTACTTC
CDR3 protein: CASSLKGLYTGAEMAQYF

J gene: TRBJ1-2
V gene: TRBV5-4
clone size: NA
D gene: TRBD1
CDR3 DNA: TGTGCCAGCAGCAGGGGACAGGAAGCCTTCTATGGCTACACCTTC
CDR3 protein: CASSRGQEAFYGYTF

J gene: TRBJ1-2
V gene: TRBV19
clone size: NA
D gene: TRBD1
CDR3 DNA: TGTGCCAGTAGCGGGACAGGGAACTATGGCTACACCTTC
CDR3 protein: CASSGTGNYGYTF

J gene: TRBJ2-1
V gene: TRBV2
clone size: NA
D gene: NA
CDR3 DNA: TGTGCCAGCGACCGGAGCTACAATGAGCAGTTCTTC
CDR3 protein: CASDRSYNEQFF

J gene: TRBJ1-4
V gene: TRBV5-1
clone size: NA
D gene: TRBD1
CDR3 DNA: TGCGCCAGCAGCGCTAACAGGGGCAATAATGAAAAACTGTTTTTT
CDR3 protein: CASSANRGNNEKLFF

J gene: TRBJ2-7
V gene: TRBV7-2
clone size: NA
D gene: NA
CDR3 DNA: TGTGCCAGCAGCTTAGCGGGAGGCTACGAGCAGTACTTC
CDR3 protein: CASSLAGGYEQYF

J gene: TRBJ1-4
V gene: TRBV5-6
clone size: NA
D gene: NA
CDR3 DNA: TGTGCCAGCAGCTTGGATGCAGCTAATGAAAAACTGTTTTTT
CDR3 protein: CASSLDAANEKLFF

J gene: TRBJ2-2
V gene: TRBV19
clone size: NA
D gene: NA
CDR3 DNA: TGTGCCAGTAGTACTATCAGACTCCTGAACACCGGGGAGCTGTTTTTT
CDR3 protein: CASSTIRLLNTGELFF

J gene: TRBJ2-7
V gene: TRBV2
clone size: few
D gene: NA
CDR3 DNA: TGTGCCAGCAGTGAATGGGAGAAAGATTACGAGCAGTACTTC
CDR3 protein: CASSEWEKDYEQYF

J gene: TRBJ1-2
V gene: TRBV5-8
clone size: few
D gene: TRBD1
CDR3 DNA: TGTGCCAGCAGCAGCGGACAGGGCTCTGGCTACACCTTC
CDR3 protein: CASSSGQGSGYTF

J gene: TRBJ2-7
V gene: TRBV11-1
clone size: NA
D gene: TRBD1
CDR3 DNA: TGTGCCAGCAGCTTAGGGGGGGACAGGTTCTACGAGCAGTACTTC
CDR3 protein: CASSLGGDRFYEQYF

J gene: TRBJ2-7
V gene: TRBV5-1
clone size: NA
D gene: TRBD1
CDR3 DNA: TGCGCCAGCAGCTTGGGGGGGACAGCGCTAAGCGAGCAGTACTTC
CDR3 protein: CASSLGGTALSEQYF